This T cell receptor beta chain was identified during a study of cytomegalovirus exposure and HLA in healthy donors. Study-level points and caveats: An assumption of roughly uniform sequencing depth across donors underlay the presence/absence analyses. As was reported, the classifier diagnosed cytomegalovirus status with high specificity and sensitivity. It was confirmed in vitro that a few of the CMV-associated chains were specific for CMV antigens. Serostatus for CMV was the only available immune exposure information.

The primer mix had 60 Vbeta and 13 Jbeta primers. Here immunoSEQ multiplex PCR was the method, and the copy in TCRdb shows in-frame clones only, minus some. The table lists roughly 160,000 clones, approximately 85% of them singletons. Trimming shortened V by 8 bases and J by 4 bases, and 20 bases separated the two germline ends. In germline, CDR1 is LGHNA, CDR2 YSLEER. The CDR3 extends over 15 amino acids. Points on this clone: Its antigen is not known.

This sequence joins TRBV4-3 and TRBJ2-5; the D gene is possibly TRBD2 (6 bases). The TCR was taken from a man aged 45 to 65 in good health and CMV-seropositive. Sequenced input: PBMCs. The CDR3 region has the DNA TGCGCCAGCGGACTTGACGGGACTTCGGGAGAGACCCAGTACTTC. This sequence encodes CASGLDGTSGETQYF.